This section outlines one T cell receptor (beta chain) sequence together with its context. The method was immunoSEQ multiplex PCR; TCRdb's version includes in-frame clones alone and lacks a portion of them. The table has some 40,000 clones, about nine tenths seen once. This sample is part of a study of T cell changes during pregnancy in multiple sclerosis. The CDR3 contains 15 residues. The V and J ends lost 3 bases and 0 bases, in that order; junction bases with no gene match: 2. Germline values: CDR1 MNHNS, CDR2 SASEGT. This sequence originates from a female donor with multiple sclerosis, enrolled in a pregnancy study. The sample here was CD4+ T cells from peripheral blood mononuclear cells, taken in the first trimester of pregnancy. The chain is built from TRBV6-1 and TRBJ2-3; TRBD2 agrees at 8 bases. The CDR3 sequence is CASSDRLASTDTQYF. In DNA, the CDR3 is TGTGCCAGCAGTGATCGACTAGCGAGCACAGATACGCAGTATTTT.